This entry lists 14 T cell receptor beta chains sequenced from one sample in a study of blood T cells in healthy people across ages. PCR was performed a second time for about 7 to 12 cycles using a sample-barcoded 5' primer and a J-beta primer mix. TCRdb processed the 5' RACE reads anew with MiXCR; each CDR3 protein has one entry. The sample carries around 1,500,000 distinct CDR3 sequences, approximately 38% recorded once. Sequenced sample: blood. All receptors derive from a woman under 30 in good health.

This clonotype was seen repeatedly, ten times or more. The chain employs TRBV4-1 and TRBJ2-5, with 12 bases identical to TRBD2. Per germline, CDR1 MGHRA and CDR2 YSYEKL. The trim removed 1 base at V and 3 bases at J, leaving 0 bases unmatched. The CDR3 contains 15 residues. The CDR3 bases are TGCGCCAGCAGCCAAGGGACTAGCGGGAAAGAGACCCAGTACTTC. Residues: CASSQGTSGKETQYF.

This clonotype was counted only a few times. The J gene is TRBJ2-1, the V gene TRBV15; 8 positions agree with TRBD2. V shed 7 bases, J shed 4 bases, and the junction held 9 bases outside the gene matches. The length of the CDR3 is 15 residues. CDR1 and CDR2 (germline): LNHNV, YYDKDF (reference sequence). The CDR3 DNA follows: TGTGCCACCACCCGGGGGGGCCAGGGTTACAATGAGCAGTTCTTC. Translated, it gives CATTRGGQGYNEQFF.

This clonotype has only a few counts. This chain uses TRBV20-1 with TRBJ1-5; 9 nucleotides match TRBD1. V was pared by 1 base and J by 2 bases, with 9 bases of the junction left unmatched. There are 17 residues in the CDR3. In germline, CDR1 is DFQATT, CDR2 SNEGSKA (reference sequence). CDR3 sequence: CSARGSTGGSGNQPQHF. The CDR3 DNA sequence: TGCAGTGCTAGAGGGTCGACAGGGGGATCGGGCAATCAGCCCCAGCATTTT.

V usage is TRBV10-3 and J usage is TRBJ2-3; 7 positions match TRBD2. Germline assignment: CDR1 ENHRY and CDR2 SYGVKD. The CDR3 runs 15 residues. The V segment lost 5 bases and the J segment 5 bases; nucleotides outside the gene matches: 10. CDR3 region: CAISSGRGKGDTQYF. The CDR3 bases are TGTGCCATCAGTTCGGGGAGGGGTAAGGGAGATACGCAGTATTTT.

Only a few counts were recorded for this clonotype. V gene TRBV6-6 combines with J gene TRBJ2-6, with 7 bases identical to TRBD2. V lost 7 bases and J lost 0; bases outside the gene matches: 3. Germline V gene data show CDR1 as MNHNY and CDR2 as SVGAGI (reference sequence). This CDR3 spans 15 amino acids. The CDR3 sequence: CASTGGSSGANVLTF. DNA of the CDR3: TGTGCCAGCACCGGGGGGTCCTCTGGGGCCAACGTCCTGACTTTC.

The chain is built from TRBV20-1 and TRBJ2-7; D is tentatively TRBD1 or TRBD2 (5 bases each). CDR3 size: 15 residues. The V end lost 5 bases, the J end lost 1 base, and 18 bases lay between the germline ends. CDR1 DFQATT and CDR2 SNEGSKA come from the germline V gene (reference sequence). The CDR3 loop is CSAPRAGTQSYEQYF. The DNA of the CDR3 is TGCAGTGCTCCCCGAGCCGGGACCCAATCCTACGAGCAGTACTTC.

This clonotype was observed a handful of times. The V call is TRBV7-9, the J call TRBJ2-1, with 8 positions matching TRBD2. This CDR3 is 14 amino acids long. V was clipped by 5 bases and J by 5 bases; unmatched bases: 5. Germline V gene sequence: CDR1 SEHNR, CDR2 FQNEAQ (reference sequence). CDR3 nucleotide sequence: TGTGCCAGCAGCCTGACTAGCGCCAACAATGAGCAGTTCTTC. Protein: CASSLTSANNEQFF.

The chain recombines TRBV29-1 with TRBJ2-3; 9 bases line up with TRBD2. The CDR3 consists of 16 residues. CDR1 and CDR2 from the germline V gene are SQVTM and ANQGSEA. V lost 2 bases to trimming and J lost 0 bases; unmatched junction nucleotides: 6. This CDR3 reads CSVESSGTASTDTQYF. CDR3 nucleotide sequence: TGCAGCGTTGAATCTAGCGGGACGGCTAGCACAGATACGCAGTATTTT.

The chain employs TRBV10-2 and TRBJ2-3; possibly TRBD1 for D (5 bases). V shed 5 bases and J shed 1 base, with 13 bases lying between them. This CDR3 contains 15 residues. Germline-derived CDR1 and CDR2 are WSHSY and SAAADI. CDR3 coding DNA: TGCGCCAGCAGTCCCGCAGGGTATGGCACAGATACGCAGTATTTT. Residues: CASSPAGYGTDTQYF.

As concerns this clonotype: The junction does not match germline at one end; this may be a read error. V usage is TRBV4-1 and J usage is TRBJ1-1, with D possibly matching TRBD1 (5 bases). This CDR3 has 16 residues. CDR1 MGHRA and CDR2 YSYEKL come from the germline V gene. CDR3 DNA: TGCGCCAGCAGCCAAGTGTCAGGGAAGTGGAACACTGGAGCTTTCTTT. It yields the protein CASSQVSGKWNTGAFF.

This clonotype was counted many times. An end of the junction differs from the germline gene, which may be a read error. This sequence joins TRBV3-1 and TRBJ2-7; the match to TRBD2 covers 12 bases. CDR1 and CDR2 from the germline V gene are LGHDT and YNNKEL (reference sequence). The CDR3 is 14 amino acids. The CDR3 DNA follows: TGCGCCAGCAGCCAAGGGACTAGCGGGTACGAGCAGTACTTC. Residues: CASSQGTSGYEQYF.

The CDR3 DNA is TGTGCCAGCAGCCAAAGGGGAACAACTAATGAAAAACTGTTTTTT. Amino acid sequence: CASSQRGTTNEKLFF. The chain has TRBV3-1 and TRBJ1-4; D perhaps matches TRBD1 (5 bases). The ends were cut back, 2 bases at V and 0 bases at J, with 7 bases in the middle. In germline, CDR1 is LGHDT, CDR2 YNNKEL (reference sequence). CDR3 size: 15 residues. Drawing the rest from reference TRBV3-1 and TRBJ1-4, the complete variable domain is DTAVSQTPKYLVTQMGNDKSIKCEQNLGHDTMYWYKQDSKKFLKIMFSYNNKELIINETVPNRFSPKSPDKAHLNLHINSLELGDSAVYFCASSQRGTTNEKLFFGSGTQLSVL.

The V gene is TRBV5-1, the J gene TRBJ1-5; a possible D gene is TRBD1 (5 bases). Germline loops: CDR1 SGHRS, CDR2 YFSETQ. The CDR3 is 15 residues long. Trimming took 0 bases from V and 3 from J, leaving 10 bases between them. CDR3 DNA sequence: TGCGCCAGCAGCTTGGGAGGAGGGGACAATCAGCCCCAGCATTTT. Its protein is CASSLGGGDNQPQHF.

The chain links TRBV18 to TRBJ1-6, with 7 bases matching TRBD1. V shed 4 bases and J 7 bases; nucleotides not matched to a gene: 10. This CDR3 is 16 amino acids long. Germline lookup yields CDR1 KGHSH and CDR2 LQKENI. This CDR3 reads CASSQSPRDSNSPLHF. The CDR3 bases are TGTGCCAGCTCACAATCCCCACGGGACAGCAATTCACCCCTCCACTTT.